The 16 T cell receptor beta chains in this list originate from one sample, sequenced in a study of T-cell memory formation after mild COVID-19. From the 5' RACE reads, TCRdb called clonotypes with MiXCR, one entry per CDR3 protein. The sample has some 250,000 distinct CDR3 sequences, more than 8% seen once. The sequenced sample consisted of PBMCs or a T cell subset sorted from them (not recorded which). Receptor source: a young man who had mild COVID-19 (a few samples of this study predate the infection). Cell type and time point are not known.

The genes are TRBV7-8 and TRBJ2-3; D is undetermined. The CDR3 consists of 14 residues. Trimming stripped 1 base from V and 4 bases from J, with 9 bases between. Germline CDR1 reads SGHVS; CDR2 reads FQNEAQ. The CDR3 nucleotides read TGTGCCAGCAGCTTAGAAGGGAACGCAGATACGCAGTATTTT. Translated, it gives CASSLEGNADTQYF.

The chain joins TRBV4-2 to TRBJ1-2; D is ambiguous. The CDR3 loop spans 16 amino acids. Trimming shortened V by 0 bases and J by 6 bases, and 17 bases separated the two germline ends. Germline CDR1 LGHNA, CDR2 YNFKEQ. CDR3 region: CASSQDSAGRKNGYTF. In DNA form, the CDR3 reads TGTGCCAGCAGCCAAGATTCGGCGGGTCGGAAGAATGGCTACACCTTC.

CDR3 residues: CSAWHLNTEAFF. The CDR3 DNA reads as TGCAGTGCCTGGCACTTGAACACTGAAGCTTTCTTT. The chain links TRBV20-1 to TRBJ1-1; D not resolved. Between the trimmed V and J ends, which lost 6 bases and 0 bases, there was a span of 8 bases. Germline V CDR1 and CDR2: DFQATT, SNEGSKA (reference sequence). The CDR3 totals 12 residues.

The CDR3: CASRMGQGSEPQHF. In nucleotides, the CDR3 is TGTGCCAGCAGGATGGGACAGGGAAGTGAACCCCAGCATTTT. The gene calls are TRBV12-3 or TRBV12-4 and TRBJ1-5, with TRBD1 matching over 9 bases. With V trimmed by 6 bases and J by 10 bases, 10 bases remained unmatched. The CDR3 spans 14 residues.

There are a few counts of this clonotype. V gene TRBV4-3 combines with J gene TRBJ2-2; 11 nucleotides line up with TRBD2. The CDR3 has 16 amino acids. CDR1 and CDR2 (germline): LGHNA, YSLEER. V gave up 4 bases and J gave up 4 bases; unmatched junction bases: 5. In DNA, the CDR3 is TGCGCCAGCAGCCCCGACGGGACTAGCGGCACCGGGGAGCTGTTTTTT. It codes for CASSPDGTSGTGELFF.

Only a few counts were recorded for this clonotype. The V call is TRBV2, the J call TRBJ1-5; D remains unclear. The V and J ends lost 2 bases and 5 bases respectively, with 7 bases between them. This CDR3 comprises 13 residues. The germline V gene encodes CDR1 SNHLY and CDR2 FYNNEI. CDR3 in amino acids: CASSEIRDQPQHF. The CDR3 bases are TGTGCCAGCAGTGAAATTCGAGATCAGCCCCAGCATTTT.

In this sample, this clonotype turned up a few times. The chain joins TRBV7-2 to TRBJ2-3, with D possibly TRBD1 on 5 matching bases. The CDR3 runs to 15 residues. The ends were cut back, 5 bases at V and 3 bases at J, with 15 bases in the middle. CDR1 and CDR2 from the germline V gene are SGHTA and FQGNSA. The chain's CDR3 is CASSTPGPATDTQYF. The DNA for the CDR3 is TGTGCCAGCAGCACCCCAGGGCCGGCGACAGATACGCAGTATTTT.

This clonotype was recorded only once. The chain couples TRBV6-5 to TRBJ2-7, with unresolved D. The CDR3 length is 11 residues. Per the germline V gene, CDR1 is MNHEY and CDR2 is SVGAGI. The V end lost 4 bases, the J end lost 6 bases, and 7 bases lay between the germline ends. The CDR3 here is CASSSGSEQYF. DNA for the CDR3: TGTGCCAGCAGTTCCGGCAGCGAGCAGTACTTC.

The chain has TRBV7-3 and TRBJ2-3, with 8 bases aligning to TRBD1. Germline V gives CDR1 SGHTA, CDR2 FQGTGA. V gave up 9 bases and J gave up 2 bases; unmatched junction bases: 4. The length of the CDR3 is 13 residues. The CDR3 loop reads CASRQGTTDTQYF. The CDR3 nucleotides read TGTGCCAGTCGACAGGGGACCACAGATACGCAGTATTTT.

Ten or more counts support this clonotype. In DNA form, the CDR3 reads TGCGCCAGCAGCTTGGATCCCGGCCAGAAGGGAGAGACCCAGTACTTC. Amino acid sequence: CASSLDPGQKGETQYF. The rearrangement links TRBV5-1 to TRBJ2-5; D is undetermined. The CDR3 sequence is 16 residues long. V was shortened by 0 bases and J by 4 bases, with 16 bases between the two germline ends. CDR1 is SGHRS, CDR2 YFSETQ, per germline.

This sequence joins TRBV20-1 and TRBJ2-3; 12 positions match TRBD2. The V and J ends lost 5 bases and 6 bases, in that order; junction bases with no gene match: 9. Looked up from germline, CDR1 is DFQATT and CDR2 is SNEGSKA (reference sequence). This CDR3 has 15 amino acids. This chain's CDR3 is CSAPLALAGGDTQYF. The CDR3 DNA is TGCAGTGCTCCCCTTGCGCTAGCGGGGGGGGATACGCAGTATTTT.

The V call is TRBV7-2, the J call TRBJ2-2; D gene uncertain. Germline CDR1 SGHTA, CDR2 FQGNSA. V was clipped by 4 bases and J by 7 bases, with 10 bases between them. The CDR3 totals 13 residues. This CDR3 is CASSWVRSGELFF. CDR3 DNA sequence: TGTGCCAGCAGCTGGGTGCGGAGCGGGGAGCTGTTTTTT.

This clonotype showed up just a few times. The CDR3 DNA reads TGTGCCAGCAGCCCTAGACTAGCGGGGGGGGATAAGAATGAGCAGTTCTTC. Its translation is CASSPRLAGGDKNEQFF. The V call is TRBV7-9, the J call TRBJ2-1, with 14 bases lining up with TRBD2. The CDR3 runs 17 residues. The germline CDR1 and CDR2 sequences are SEHNR and FQNEAQ (reference sequence). J gave up 7 bases and V 5 bases, and 10 bases lay outside the gene matches. The full variable domain, its missing parts supplied by reference TRBV7-9 and TRBJ2-1, is DTGVSQNPRHKITKRGQNVTFRCDPISEHNRLYWYRQTLGQGPEFLTYFQNEAQLEKSRLLSDRFSAERPKGSFSTLEIQRTEQGDSAMYLCASSPRLAGGDKNEQFFGPGTRLTVL.

This clonotype has ten or more counts. V is TRBV7-2 and J is TRBJ2-3; 8 bases are shared with TRBD2. V lost 2 bases, J lost 8 bases, and 6 bases stayed unmatched. CDR1 is SGHTA, CDR2 FQGNSA, per germline. The CDR3 is made up of 14 amino acids. This CDR3 reads CASSLNRGGLTQYF. The CDR3 bases are TGTGCCAGCAGCTTAAACCGGGGGGGCCTTACGCAGTATTTT.

A few counts support this clonotype. The CDR3 here is CASSSLAELQETQYF. In DNA form, the CDR3 reads TGTGCCAGCAGCTCACTAGCGGAGCTCCAAGAGACCCAGTACTTC. The chain links TRBV7-9 to TRBJ2-5, with 8 bases that match TRBD2. The CDR3 is 15 amino acids. Germline lookup yields CDR1 SEHNR and CDR2 FQNEAQ (reference sequence). V was pared by 4 bases and J by 1 base, with 5 bases of the junction left unmatched.

The chain couples TRBV20-1 to TRBJ1-1, with a weak D call TRBD1 (6 bases). The CDR3 totals 12 residues. CDR1 DFQATT and CDR2 SNEGSKA come from the germline V gene (reference sequence). Trimming stripped 4 bases from V and 4 bases from J, with 10 bases between. The CDR3 coding sequence is TGCAGTGCTATGATACAGGGCACTGAAGCTTTCTTT. It specifies CSAMIQGTEAFF.